The 8 T cell receptor beta chains listed next were all sequenced from one sample in a study of cytomegalovirus exposure and HLA in healthy donors (TCRdb year 2017). To prepare the library, the immunoSEQ multiplex PCR assay was applied. TCRdb re-hosts the immuneACCESS table, in-frame sequences only. Its copies lack some clones; in the studies checked, an unresolved V gene accounts for under half of them, and the cause for the rest is not known. This sample holds roughly 64,000 clones; 90% to 95% were observed only once. 5.8% of the sample rests with the top ten. The material sequenced was PBMCs. All receptors derive from a woman between 18 and 29 years old in good health and CMV-seropositive.

The V gene is TRBV5-4, the J gene TRBJ1-2, with D perhaps matching TRBD1 (5 bases). Trimming took 3 bases from V and 4 from J, leaving 10 bases between them. CDR1 is SGHNT and CDR2 is YYREEE in the germline V gene (reference sequence). This CDR3 spans 13 amino acids. DNA of the CDR3: TGTGCCAGCAGCTCCAGGGTTGGCTATGGCTACACCTTC. Protein: CASSSRVGYGYTF.

The chain recombines TRBV28 with TRBJ1-2, with 9 bases aligning to TRBD1. Germline-derived CDR1 and CDR2 are MDHEN and SYDVKM. This CDR3 is built from 16 residues. Trimming took 2 bases from V and 8 from J; bases not matched to a gene: 12. The CDR3 region has the DNA TGTGCCAGCAGTTTAGCGAGCGGGACAGGGATATTGGGCTACACCTTC. Translation: CASSLASGTGILGYTF.

The gene calls are TRBV19 and TRBJ1-5; 12 nucleotides align to TRBD1. CDR3 length equals 19 residues. Looked up from germline, CDR1 is LNHDA and CDR2 is SQIVND (reference sequence). The trim removed 2 bases at V and 4 bases at J, leaving 12 bases unmatched. The CDR3 reads CASSIYGTGGAVNNQPQHF. The CDR3 nucleotides read TGTGCCAGTAGTATATATGGGACAGGGGGCGCAGTTAATAATCAGCCCCAGCATTTT.

The CDR3 loop is CASSKEQREAGNEQFF. The CDR3 nucleotides read TGTGCCAGCAGCAAAGAGCAGCGGGAGGCAGGCAATGAGCAGTTCTTC. The chain couples TRBV21-1 to TRBJ2-1; TRBD2 is the table's D call and was not checked against the DNA. TRBV21-1 has pseudogene status. This CDR3 region has 16 residues.

The V call is TRBV5-1, the J call TRBJ2-5; tentatively, D is TRBD1 (6 bases). V lost 1 base to trimming and J lost 2 bases, with 9 bases between them. Germline values: CDR1 SGHRS, CDR2 YFSETQ. CDR3 size: 14 residues. This CDR3 is CASSLPGTQETQYF. The CDR3 DNA reads TGCGCCAGCAGCTTGCCTGGGACACAAGAGACCCAGTACTTC.

The genes are TRBV5-1 and TRBJ2-1, with 10 bases identical to TRBD2. Germline trimming cut 0 bases from V and 5 bases from J; bases unmatched to any gene: 2. The CDR3 totals 15 residues. Germline V gene data show CDR1 as SGHRS and CDR2 as YFSETQ. CDR3 sequence reads: CASSLALAGDNEQFF. The CDR3 region has the DNA TGCGCCAGCAGCTTGGCTCTAGCGGGGGACAATGAGCAGTTCTTC.

This chain joins TRBV7-6 and TRBJ2-1; possible D gene TRBD1, 6 bases. The CDR3 extends over 12 amino acids. Germline V gives CDR1 SGHVS, CDR2 FNYEAQ. Trimming removed 5 bases at V and 7 bases at J, with 9 bases between. CDR3 bases: TGTGCCAGCAGCCCGGGACATAATGAGCAGTTCTTC. Its translation is CASSPGHNEQFF.

This chain connects TRBV6-1 to TRBJ1-3; D gene unclear. The V gene's germline CDR1 is MNHNS and CDR2 SASEGT. Trimming left V 5 bases short and J 4 bases short, with 12 bases between. The CDR3 loop spans 14 amino acids. The CDR3 loop is CASSPGLPGNTIYF. As DNA, the CDR3 is TGTGCCAGCAGTCCCGGACTCCCGGGAAACACCATATATTTT.